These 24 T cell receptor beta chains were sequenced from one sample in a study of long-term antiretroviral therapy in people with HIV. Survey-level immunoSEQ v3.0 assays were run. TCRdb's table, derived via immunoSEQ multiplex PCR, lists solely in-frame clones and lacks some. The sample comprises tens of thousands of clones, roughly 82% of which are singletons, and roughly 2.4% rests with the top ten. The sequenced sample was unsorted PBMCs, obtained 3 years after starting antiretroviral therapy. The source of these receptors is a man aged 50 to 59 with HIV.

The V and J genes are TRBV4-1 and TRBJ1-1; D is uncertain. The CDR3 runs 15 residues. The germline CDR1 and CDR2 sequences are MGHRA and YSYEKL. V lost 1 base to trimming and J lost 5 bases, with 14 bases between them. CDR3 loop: CASSQVMAQGTEAFF. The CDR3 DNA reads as TGCGCCAGCAGCCAAGTCATGGCCCAAGGGACTGAAGCTTTCTTT.

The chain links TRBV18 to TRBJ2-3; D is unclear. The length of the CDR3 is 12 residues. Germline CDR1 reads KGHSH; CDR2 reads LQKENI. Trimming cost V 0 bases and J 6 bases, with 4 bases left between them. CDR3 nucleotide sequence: TGTGCCAGCTCACCACCGACGGATACGCAGTATTTT. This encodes CASSPPTDTQYF.

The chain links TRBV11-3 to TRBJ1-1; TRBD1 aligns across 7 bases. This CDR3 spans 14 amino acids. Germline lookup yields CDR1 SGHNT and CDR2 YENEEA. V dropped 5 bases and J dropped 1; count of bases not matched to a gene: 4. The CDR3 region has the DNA TGTGCCAGCAGCAGCAACAGGGGGAACACTGAAGCTTTCTTT. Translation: CASSSNRGNTEAFF. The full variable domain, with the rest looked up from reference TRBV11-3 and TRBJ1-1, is EAGVVQSPRYKIIEKKQPVAFWCNPISGHNTLYWYLQNLGQGPELLIRYENEEAVDDSQLPKDRFSAERLKGVDSTLKIQPAELGDSAVYLCASSSNRGNTEAFFGQGTRLTVV.

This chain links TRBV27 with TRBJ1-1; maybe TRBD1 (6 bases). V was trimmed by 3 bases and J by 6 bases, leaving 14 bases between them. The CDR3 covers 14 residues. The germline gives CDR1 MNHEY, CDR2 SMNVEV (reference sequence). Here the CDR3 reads CASSFYRDNAEAFF. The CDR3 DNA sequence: TGTGCCAGCAGTTTCTACAGGGATAACGCTGAAGCTTTCTTT.

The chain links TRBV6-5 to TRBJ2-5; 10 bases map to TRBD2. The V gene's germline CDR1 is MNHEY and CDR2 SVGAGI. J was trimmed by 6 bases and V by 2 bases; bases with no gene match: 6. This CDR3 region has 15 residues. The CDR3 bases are TGTGCCAGCAGTTACCAAGCGGGGGGGCCAAAGACCCAGTACTTC. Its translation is CASSYQAGGPKTQYF.

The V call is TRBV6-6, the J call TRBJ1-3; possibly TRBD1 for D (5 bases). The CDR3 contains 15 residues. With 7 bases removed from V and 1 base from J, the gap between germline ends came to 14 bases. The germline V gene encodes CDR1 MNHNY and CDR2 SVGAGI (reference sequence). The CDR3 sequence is CASNERGVSGNTIYF. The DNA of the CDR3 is TGTGCCAGCAACGAACGGGGGGTTTCTGGAAACACCATATATTTT.

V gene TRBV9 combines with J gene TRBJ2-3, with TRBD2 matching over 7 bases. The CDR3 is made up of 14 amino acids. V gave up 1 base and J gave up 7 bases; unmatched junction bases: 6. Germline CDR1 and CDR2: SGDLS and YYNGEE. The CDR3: CASSVTSAPNTQYF. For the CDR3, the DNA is TGTGCCAGCAGCGTAACTAGCGCCCCTAATACGCAGTATTTT.

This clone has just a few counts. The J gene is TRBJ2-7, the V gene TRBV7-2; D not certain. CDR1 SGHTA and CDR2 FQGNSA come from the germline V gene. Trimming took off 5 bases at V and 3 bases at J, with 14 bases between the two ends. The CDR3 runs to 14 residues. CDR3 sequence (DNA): TGTGCCAGCAGCGCGATGGGCCGGCGCTACGAGCAGTACTTC. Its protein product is CASSAMGRRYEQYF.

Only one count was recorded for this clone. In nucleotides, the CDR3 is TGCAGCGTTGCTTTGACTAGCGGGACAGATGAGCAGTTCTTC. This encodes CSVALTSGTDEQFF. The chain joins TRBV29-1 to TRBJ2-1; 11 nucleotides agree with TRBD2. This CDR3 has 14 amino acids. The trim removed 4 bases at V and 8 bases at J, leaving 7 bases unmatched. Germline CDR1 reads SQVTM; CDR2 reads ANQGSEA.

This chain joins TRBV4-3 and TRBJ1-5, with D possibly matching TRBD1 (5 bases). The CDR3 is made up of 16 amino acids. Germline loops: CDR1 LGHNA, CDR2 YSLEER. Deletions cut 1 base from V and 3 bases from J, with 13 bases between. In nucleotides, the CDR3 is TGCGCCAGCAGCCAAGGGTTTCCAGGGTACAATCAGCCCCAGCATTTT. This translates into CASSQGFPGYNQPQHF.

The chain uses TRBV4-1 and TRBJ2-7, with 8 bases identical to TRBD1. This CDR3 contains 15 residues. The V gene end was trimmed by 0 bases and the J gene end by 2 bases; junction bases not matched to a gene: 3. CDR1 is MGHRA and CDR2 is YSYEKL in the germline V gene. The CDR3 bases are TGCGCCAGCAGCCAAGACAGGGGGCGGACCTACGAGCAGTACTTC. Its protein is CASSQDRGRTYEQYF.

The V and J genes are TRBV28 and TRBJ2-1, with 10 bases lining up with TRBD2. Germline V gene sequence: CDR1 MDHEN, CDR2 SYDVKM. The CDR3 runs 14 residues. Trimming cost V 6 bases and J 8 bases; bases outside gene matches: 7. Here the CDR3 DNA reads TGTGCCAGCAGCTTCTCTAGCGGGAGTGATGAGCAGTTCTTC. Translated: CASSFSSGSDEQFF. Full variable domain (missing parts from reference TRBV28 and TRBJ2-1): DVKVTQSSRYLVKRTGEKVFLECVQDMDHENMFWYRQDPGLGLRLIYFSYDVKMKEKGDIPEGYSVSREKKERFSLILESASTNQTSMYLCASSFSSGSDEQFFGPGTRLTVL.

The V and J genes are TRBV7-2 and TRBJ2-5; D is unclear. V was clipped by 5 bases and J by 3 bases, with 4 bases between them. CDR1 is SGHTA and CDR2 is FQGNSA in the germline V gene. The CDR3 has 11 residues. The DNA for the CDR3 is TGTGCCAGCAGCACTAAAGAGACCCAGTACTTC. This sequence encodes CASSTKETQYF.

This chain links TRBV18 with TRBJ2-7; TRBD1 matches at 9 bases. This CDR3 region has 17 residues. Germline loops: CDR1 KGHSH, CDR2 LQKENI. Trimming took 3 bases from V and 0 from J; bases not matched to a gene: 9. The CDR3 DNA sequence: TGTGCCAGCTCACCTTACATTGGGACAGGGAGCTCCTACGAGCAGTACTTC. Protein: CASSPYIGTGSSYEQYF.

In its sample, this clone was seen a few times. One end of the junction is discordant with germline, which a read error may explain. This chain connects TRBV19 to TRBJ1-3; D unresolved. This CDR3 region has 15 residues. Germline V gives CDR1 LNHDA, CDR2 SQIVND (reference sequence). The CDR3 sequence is CASSIGSVGGHTIYF. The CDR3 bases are TGTGCCAGTAGTATTGGTAGTGTCGGTGGACACACCATATATTTT.

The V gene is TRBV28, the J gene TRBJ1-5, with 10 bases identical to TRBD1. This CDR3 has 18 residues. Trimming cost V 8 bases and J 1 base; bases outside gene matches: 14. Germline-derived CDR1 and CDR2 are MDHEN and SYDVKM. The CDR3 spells CASCVRGQGFRSNQPQHF. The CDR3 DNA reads TGTGCCAGCTGCGTTAGGGGACAGGGGTTCCGAAGCAATCAGCCCCAGCATTTT.

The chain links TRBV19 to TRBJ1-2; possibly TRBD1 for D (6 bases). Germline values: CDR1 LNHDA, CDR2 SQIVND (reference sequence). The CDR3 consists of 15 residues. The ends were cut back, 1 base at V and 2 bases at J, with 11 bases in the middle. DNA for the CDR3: TGTGCCAGTAGTATAGCAGGGGAGGCGAACTATGGCTACACCTTC. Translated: CASSIAGEANYGYTF.

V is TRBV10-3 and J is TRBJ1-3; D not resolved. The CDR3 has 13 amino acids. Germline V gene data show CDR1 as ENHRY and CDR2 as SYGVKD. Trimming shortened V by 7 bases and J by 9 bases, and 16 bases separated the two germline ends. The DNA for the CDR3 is TGTGCCATCACCCCCCTAGACCGGAGCACCATATATTTT. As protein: CAITPLDRSTIYF.

The CDR3 DNA is TGTGCCAGCTCACCACTGGGCGGACCCGGTGGCGGCTACACCTTC. It specifies CASSPLGGPGGGYTF. The chain joins TRBV18 to TRBJ1-2; no reliable D call. CDR1 and CDR2 from the germline V gene are KGHSH and LQKENI. V lost 1 base, J lost 8 bases, and 17 bases lay in between. The length of the CDR3 is 15 residues.

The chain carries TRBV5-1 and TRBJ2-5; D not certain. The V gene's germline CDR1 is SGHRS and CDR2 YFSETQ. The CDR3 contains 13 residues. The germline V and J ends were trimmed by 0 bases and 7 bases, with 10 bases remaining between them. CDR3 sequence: CASSLDVGATQYF. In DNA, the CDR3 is TGCGCCAGCAGCTTGGACGTGGGCGCGACCCAGTACTTC.

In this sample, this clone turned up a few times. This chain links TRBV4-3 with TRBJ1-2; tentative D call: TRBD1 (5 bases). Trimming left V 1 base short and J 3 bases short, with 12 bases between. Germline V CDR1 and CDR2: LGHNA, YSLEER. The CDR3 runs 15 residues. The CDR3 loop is CASSQGAGQDYGYTF. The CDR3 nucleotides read TGCGCCAGCAGCCAAGGGGCAGGGCAAGACTATGGCTACACCTTC.

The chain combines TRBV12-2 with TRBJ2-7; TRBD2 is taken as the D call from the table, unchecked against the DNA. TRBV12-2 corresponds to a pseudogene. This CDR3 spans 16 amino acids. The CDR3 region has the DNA TGTGCAAGTCGCTTAGCTCTCGGACTAGCGGGGGGAGAGCAGTACTTC. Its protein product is CASRLALGLAGGEQYF.

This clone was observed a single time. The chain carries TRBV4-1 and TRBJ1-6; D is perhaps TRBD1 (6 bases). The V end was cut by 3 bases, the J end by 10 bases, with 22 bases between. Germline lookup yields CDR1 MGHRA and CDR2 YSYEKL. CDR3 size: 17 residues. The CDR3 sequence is CASSQGGLSGHGSPLHF. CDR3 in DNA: TGCGCCAGCAGCCAGGGGGGCCTATCGGGTCACGGATCACCCCTCCACTTT.

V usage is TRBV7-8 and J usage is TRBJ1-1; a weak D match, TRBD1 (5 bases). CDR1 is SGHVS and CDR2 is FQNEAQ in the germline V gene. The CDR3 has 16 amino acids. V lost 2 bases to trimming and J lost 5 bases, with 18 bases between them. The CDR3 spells CASSLQGLVQMTEAFF. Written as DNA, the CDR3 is TGTGCCAGCAGCTTACAGGGACTAGTTCAGATGACTGAAGCTTTCTTT.